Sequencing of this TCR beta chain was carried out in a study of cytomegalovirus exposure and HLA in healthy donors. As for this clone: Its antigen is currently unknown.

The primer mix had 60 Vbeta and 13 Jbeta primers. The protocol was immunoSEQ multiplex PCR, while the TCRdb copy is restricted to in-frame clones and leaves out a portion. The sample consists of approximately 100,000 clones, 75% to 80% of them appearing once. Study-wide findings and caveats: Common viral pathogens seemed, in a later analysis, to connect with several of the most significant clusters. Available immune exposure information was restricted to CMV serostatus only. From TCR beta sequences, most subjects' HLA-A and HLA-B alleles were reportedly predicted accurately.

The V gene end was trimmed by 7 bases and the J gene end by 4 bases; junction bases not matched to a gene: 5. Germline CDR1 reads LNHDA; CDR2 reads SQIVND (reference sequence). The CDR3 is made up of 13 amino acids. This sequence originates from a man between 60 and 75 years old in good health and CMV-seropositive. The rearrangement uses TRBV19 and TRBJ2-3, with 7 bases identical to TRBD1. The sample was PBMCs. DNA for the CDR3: TGTGCCAGTACCCAGGGGGATTCAGATACGCAGTATTTT. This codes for CASTQGDSDTQYF.